The 2 T cell receptor beta chains presented below share a single source sample, sequenced in a study of blood T cell repertoires in COVID-19. Produced via immunoSEQ multiplex PCR; TCRdb's table is partial and in-frame only. The repertoire holds 300,000 or so clones, with 80% to 90% as singletons. The sequencing input was peripheral blood. All receptors derive from a man in his fifties with active or convalescent COVID-19.

The chain carries TRBV28 and TRBJ1-5; D possibly corresponds to TRBD1 (5 bases). This CDR3 has 12 amino acids. Trimming took off 4 bases at V and 8 bases at J, with 9 bases between the two ends. Germline-derived CDR1 and CDR2 are MDHEN and SYDVKM. CDR3 bases: TGTGCCAGCAGTTATTTAGGGGAGCCCCAGCATTTT. Translated: CASSYLGEPQHF.

In its sample, this clone was seen a few times. The J gene is TRBJ2-6, the V gene TRBV5-1, with a possible D match to TRBD1 (6 bases). V lost 4 bases and J lost 0, with 11 bases in between. The CDR3 is 16 residues long. Germline V CDR1 and CDR2: SGHRS, YFSETQ. The CDR3 DNA reads as TGCGCCAGCAGCGGCACAGGGTTCTCTGGGGCCAACGTCCTGACTTTC. It specifies CASSGTGFSGANVLTF.